The entry below gives a single T cell receptor beta chain sequence along with its context. Germline V gene lookup returns CDR1 MRHNA and CDR2 SNTAGT. The CDR3 runs 15 residues. The V segment lost 0 bases and the J segment 5 bases; nucleotides outside the gene matches: 4. These data are taken from a study of cytomegalovirus exposure and HLA in healthy donors. Primers for the PCR totalled 60 Vbeta and 13 Jbeta. The assay was immunoSEQ multiplex PCR, and TCRdb's table has in-frame clones only and misses some. This table holds hundreds of thousands of clones, roughly 70% found once. The TCR originated in a female donor in good health and CMV-seronegative. The genes are TRBV6-4 and TRBJ2-7; TRBD2 aligns across 10 bases. The sample consisted of PBMCs. CDR3 region: CASSDSASGSHEQYF. CDR3 coding DNA: TGTGCCAGCAGTGACTCGGCTAGCGGGAGTCACGAGCAGTACTTC.